The source of this T cell receptor (beta chain) is a study of T cell responses to AZD1222 COVID-19 vaccine. The CDR3 loop spans 17 amino acids. Trimming shortened V by 4 bases and J by 0 bases, and 13 bases separated the two germline ends. The germline V gene has CDR1 LGHNA and CDR2 YSLEER. The table came from immunoSEQ multiplex PCR; TCRdb's copy has only in-frame clones and leaves some out. The repertoire holds some 99,000 clones, about 90% seen once, with about 5% in the top ten. Whole-study findings and limits: Only 5 or 6 AZD1222 recipients were seropositive at baseline. Rises in breadth and depth of Spike-specific TCRs came after two AZD1222 doses. Vaccine-associated CD4 TCRs spanned spike, dominant at 160-218 and 743-854.

As to this clone: Its antigen is as yet unknown.

This chain uses TRBV4-3 with TRBJ2-6; perhaps D is TRBD1 or TRBD2 (5 bases each). This sequence originates from an adult in good health. The sample was peripheral blood, taken on day 0 of AZD1222 vaccination. The CDR3 spells CASSPQPGTSGANVLTF. The CDR3 nucleotides read TGCGCCAGCAGCCCCCAACCTGGGACCTCTGGGGCCAACGTCCTGACTTTC.